These T cell receptor beta chains were read from a single sample in a study of T cell responses to AZD1222 COVID-19 vaccine. TCRdb's copy holds only in-frame clones and misses some; the assay was immunoSEQ multiplex PCR. Among some 90,000 clones listed, about 88% were seen once. The sample in question was peripheral blood, obtained on day 0 of AZD1222 vaccination. These receptor sequences come from an adult in good health. Each CDR3 is given with its conserved first and last residue. The order of the fields is CDR3 DNA, CDR3 protein, J gene, D gene, clone size, V gene. The D gene is left open where the match is weak. Where a row states a size, it is once, few, many or the class of an expanded clone; other rows omit it.

TGTGCCAGCAGCTTGCGCCCCGGGACAGTCCGAGAGACCCAGTACTTC	CASSLRPGTVRETQYF	TRBJ2-5	TRBD1	-	TRBV5-6
TGTGCCAGCAGTGAGAGTTATGGCTACACCTTC	CASSESYGYTF	TRBJ1-2	-	once	TRBV28
TGCGCCAGCAGCTGGGCGCAGGCGAACACTGAAGCTTTCTTT	CASSWAQANTEAFF	TRBJ1-1	-	-	TRBV5-1
TGTGCCAGCAGCAAAGCACCCAGGGCCTGGGAACTGTTTTTT	CASSKAPRAWELFF	TRBJ1-4	-	-	TRBV21-1
TGCGCCAGCAGCCTTATGGGGGGTCCGGGACAGGGGTCCCACGAGCAGTACTTC	CASSLMGGPGQGSHEQYF	TRBJ2-7	TRBD1	few	TRBV4-1
TGTGCCAGCAGCTTGGAGGACAGGGACACTGAAGCTTTCTTT	CASSLEDRDTEAFF	TRBJ1-1	TRBD1	-	TRBV5-4
TGTGCCAGCAGCTTAAGTAGTCCCCTCGAGCAGTACTTC	CASSLSSPLEQYF	TRBJ2-7	-	once	TRBV7-8
TGTGCCAGCAGTTTCGGAAGGAGTGGGGCTTTCTTT	CASSFGRSGAFF	TRBJ1-1	-	few	TRBV28
TGTGCCAGTAGTCCCCGTCTACAGGGGAACACCGGGGAGCTGTTTTTT	CASSPRLQGNTGELFF	TRBJ2-2	-	-	TRBV19
TGTGCCAGCAGTATTTACGCTGAAGCTTTCTTT	CASSIYAEAFF	TRBJ1-1	-	once	TRBV12-3/TRBV12-4
TGTGCCAGCAGTACCGGACAGGGGTGGCAGCCCCAGCATTTT	CASSTGQGWQPQHF	TRBJ1-5	TRBD1	-	TRBV2
TGCGCCAGCAGCTTCCTCAGGGAGGTAGAGGAAGCTTTCTTT	CASSFLREVEEAFF	TRBJ1-1	-	-	TRBV5-1
TGTGCCAGCAGCTTGAGTCCTGGGGCCAACGTCCTGACTTTC	CASSLSPGANVLTF	TRBJ2-6	-	-	TRBV5-8
TGTGCCAGCAGCCAAGTTACTAGCGGGAGAGCTTTCTACGAGCAGTACTTC	CASSQVTSGRAFYEQYF	TRBJ2-7	TRBD2	-	TRBV3-1/TRBV3-2
TGCGCCAGCAGCTTTAGCAGAGGGACCCTCTACGAGCAGTACTTC	CASSFSRGTLYEQYF	TRBJ2-7	-	-	TRBV5-1
TGTGCCAGCAGCGGACAGCCCTACGAGCAGTACTTC	CASSGQPYEQYF	TRBJ2-7	-	-	TRBV2
TGTGCCAGTAGTATAGGGGACAGGGCTACCCAGCCCCAGCATTTT	CASSIGDRATQPQHF	TRBJ1-5	TRBD1	-	TRBV19
TGTGCCAGCAGCCCCCAACAGGGGGCACGAACTGAAGCTTTCTTT	CASSPQQGARTEAFF	TRBJ1-1	TRBD1	-	TRBV7-2
TGTGCCAGCAGTTTAATGGGGCCCGCAGATACGCAGTATTTT	CASSLMGPADTQYF	TRBJ2-3	-	-	TRBV27
TGTGCCTGTGAGGATAGCACAGATACGCAGTATTTT	CACEDSTDTQYF	TRBJ2-3	-	-	TRBV28
TGTGCCAGCAGCTTAGACAGGCTCGACGATGAGCAGTTCTTC	CASSLDRLDDEQFF	TRBJ2-1	-	-	TRBV7-3
TGTGCCAGCTCGCGAGACAGGGGAGGTAATTCACCCCTCCACTTT	CASSRDRGGNSPLHF	TRBJ1-6	TRBD1	-	TRBV18
TGTGCCAGCAGCTTAAATCCGGGACAGGGCTATGAGCAGTTCTTC	CASSLNPGQGYEQFF	TRBJ2-1	TRBD1	-	TRBV7-2
TGTGCCAGCGGGACTTACTCCCTCAGGGATTCACCCCTCCACTTT	CASGTYSLRDSPLHF	TRBJ1-6	-	-	TRBV13
TGCAGCGTTAGGCCCCGCGACAATGAGCAGTTCTTC	CSVRPRDNEQFF	TRBJ2-1	-	-	TRBV29-1
TGTGCCACCAGTGATGGGTTTGGCGCCATATATTTT	CATSDGFGAIYF	TRBJ1-3	-	-	TRBV24-1
TGTGCCAGCAGAGGGCAGGATACGCAGTATTTT	CASRGQDTQYF	TRBJ2-3	-	-	TRBV28
TGTGCCAGCAGAACACAGGATTACGAGCAGTACTTC	CASRTQDYEQYF	TRBJ2-7	-	-	TRBV28
TGTGCCAGTAGTATGGATGGACGGGACCCACGGGAGAACACTGAAGCTTTCTTT	CASSMDGRDPRENTEAFF	TRBJ1-1	-	-	TRBV19
TGTGCCAGCAGCTTGGATAGGGGAACTGCAACTAATGAAAAACTGTTTTTT	CASSLDRGTATNEKLFF	TRBJ1-4	-	-	TRBV5-5
TGTGCCAGCAGCCAAGATCTCGGCTCACCCCTCCACTTT	CASSQDLGSPLHF	TRBJ1-6	-	-	TRBV14
TGTGCCAACTCTCGGGGTCCGAACACCGGGGAGCTGTTTTTT	CANSRGPNTGELFF	TRBJ2-2	-	-	TRBV6-5
TGTGCCAGCAGCTCCGGCGGGCCGGGTGGTGAGCAGTTCTTC	CASSSGGPGGEQFF	TRBJ2-1	-	once	TRBV7-7
TGTGCCATCAATGACAGGGGGTCGGCCGGGGAGCTGTTTTTT	CAINDRGSAGELFF	TRBJ2-2	TRBD1	-	TRBV10-3
TGCAGCGTTGACGGCCCTAACTATGGCTACACCTTC	CSVDGPNYGYTF	TRBJ1-2	-	-	TRBV29-1